Listed here are 15 T cell receptor beta chains from one sample, sequenced in a study of blood T cell repertoires in COVID-19. TCRdb's table, derived via immunoSEQ multiplex PCR, lists solely in-frame clones and lacks some. The table includes 250,000 to 300,000 clones, 87% detected once. Sequencing input: peripheral blood. These receptors came from a woman in her 40s who had recovered from COVID-19.

The chain is built from TRBV6-5 and TRBJ2-7; 11 bases line up with TRBD1. This CDR3 has 14 amino acids. V dropped 6 bases and J dropped 2; count of bases not matched to a gene: 3. CDR1 is MNHEY and CDR2 is SVGAGI in the germline V gene. DNA for the CDR3: TGTGCCAGCAGGGACAGGGGGCGGACCTACGAGCAGTACTTC. This translates into CASRDRGRTYEQYF.

The J gene is TRBJ2-7, the V gene TRBV6-5; 8 positions agree with TRBD1. The CDR3 extends over 13 amino acids. Germline trimming cut 7 bases from V and 7 bases from J; bases unmatched to any gene: 9. Per the germline V gene, CDR1 is MNHEY and CDR2 is SVGAGI. The CDR3 reads CASKDRVAPEQYF. The CDR3 DNA reads TGTGCCAGCAAGGACAGGGTTGCCCCTGAGCAGTACTTC.

The gene calls are TRBV14 and TRBJ2-5; 10 positions match TRBD2. After removal of 4 bases from V and 5 bases from J, the junction contained 16 bases not matched to a gene. The CDR3 has 18 amino acids. Germline V gene data show CDR1 as SGHDN and CDR2 as FVKESK. CDR3 residues: CASSPLASASGGRETQYF. CDR3 sequence (DNA): TGTGCCAGCAGCCCCCTTGCGAGTGCTAGCGGGGGACGGGAGACCCAGTACTTC. The whole variable domain, remainder taken from reference TRBV14 and TRBJ2-5, is EAGVTQFPSHSVIEKGQTVTLRCDPISGHDNLYWYRRVMGKEIKFLLHFVKESKQDESGMPNNRFLAERTGGTYSTLKVQPAELEDSGVYFCASSPLASASGGRETQYFGPGTRLLVL.

The V gene is TRBV2, the J gene TRBJ2-3; 15 bases agree with TRBD2. CDR3 length: 18 residues. Germline CDR1 reads SNHLY; CDR2 reads FYNNEI. V lost 2 bases to trimming and J lost 1 base; unmatched junction nucleotides: 4. This CDR3 is CASSEIGTSGGRTDTQYF. As DNA, the CDR3 is TGTGCCAGCAGTGAAATTGGGACTAGCGGGGGGCGCACAGATACGCAGTATTTT.

The chain combines TRBV27 with TRBJ2-1, with D perhaps TRBD1 (5 bases). This CDR3 is 15 amino acids long. Per germline, CDR1 MNHEY and CDR2 SMNVEV (reference sequence). V was pared by 6 bases and J by 0 bases, with 12 bases between. CDR3 loop: CASSETDLSYNEQFF. The DNA for the CDR3 is TGTGCCAGCAGCGAGACAGATCTCTCCTACAATGAGCAGTTCTTC.

The chain's CDR3 is CASQRDRGFEQYF. In DNA, the CDR3 is TGTGCCAGCCAACGGGACAGGGGTTTCGAGCAGTACTTC. V usage is TRBV6-5 and J usage is TRBJ2-7; 10 bases are shared with TRBD1. Germline V CDR1 and CDR2: MNHEY, SVGAGI. CDR3 length: 13 residues. Losses at the gene ends were 8 bases for V and 6 bases for J; bases not matched to a gene: 7.

As to this clone: The same CDR3 can be traced to other DNA sequences in this sample. The V call is TRBV5-4, the J call TRBJ2-2; perhaps TRBD1 as D (5 bases). Between the trimmed V and J ends, which lost 4 bases and 7 bases, there was a span of 11 bases. The CDR3 extends over 13 amino acids. The germline V gene has CDR1 SGHNT and CDR2 YYREEE (reference sequence). In DNA, the CDR3 is TGTGCCAGCAGCGTCCAGGGTAACGGGGAGCTGTTTTTT. This codes for CASSVQGNGELFF.

This clone was observed a handful of times. The gene calls are TRBV10-3 and TRBJ2-7; 10 bases map to TRBD2. The CDR3 has 15 amino acids. The germline V gene has CDR1 ENHRY and CDR2 SYGVKD. The J segment lost 3 bases and the V segment lost 4 bases, leaving 6 bases of the junction unmatched. The chain's CDR3 is CAISGSSGGYYEQYF. CDR3 nucleotides: TGTGCCATCAGTGGATCTAGCGGGGGATACTACGAGCAGTACTTC.

The chain carries TRBV15 and TRBJ2-7; 7 bases are shared with TRBD1. Germline values: CDR1 LNHNV, CDR2 YYDKDF (reference sequence). V gave up 0 bases and J gave up 1 base; unmatched junction bases: 9. There are 17 residues in the CDR3. The chain's CDR3 is CATSRDRYRGFSYEQYF. For the CDR3, the DNA is TGTGCCACCAGCAGAGATAGATACAGGGGATTTTCCTACGAGCAGTACTTC.

This chain connects TRBV11-2 to TRBJ2-3; the match to TRBD1 covers 7 bases. CDR1 and CDR2 (germline): SGHAT, FQNNGV. This CDR3 spans 14 amino acids. V trimming: 3 bases; J trimming: 2 bases; junction bases outside the gene matches: 2. Written as DNA, the CDR3 is TGTGCCAGCAGCTTCACAGGGGCCACAGATACGCAGTATTTT. This gives the protein CASSFTGATDTQYF. The full variable domain, with the rest looked up from reference TRBV11-2 and TRBJ2-3, is EAGVAQSPRYKIIEKRQSVAFWCNPISGHATLYWYQQILGQGPKLLIQFQNNGVVDDSQLPKDRFSAERLKGVDSTLKIQPAKLEDSAVYLCASSFTGATDTQYFGPGTRLTVL.

With regard to this clone: At one of its ends the junction is not consistent with the germline gene, which may arise from a read error. V usage is TRBV7-7 and J usage is TRBJ2-5; 7 bases align to TRBD1. The CDR3 spans 18 residues. Looked up from germline, CDR1 is SSHAT and CDR2 is FNYEAQ (reference sequence). CDR3 residues: CASSLGRQGNGPRETQYF. In nucleotides, the CDR3 is TGTGCTAGCAGCTTAGGCCGACAGGGAAACGGGCCCAGAGAGACCCAGTACTTC.

Note on this clone: The sample holds other DNA sequences that translate to the same CDR3. The chain links TRBV19 to TRBJ1-5; D gene uncertain. Trimming removed 0 bases from V and 0 bases from J, with 6 bases in between. The CDR3 spans 15 residues. Germline V gene data show CDR1 as LNHDA and CDR2 as SQIVND (reference sequence). The CDR3 is CASSIDGDSNQPQHF. CDR3 bases: TGTGCCAGTAGTATAGACGGGGATAGCAATCAGCCCCAGCATTTT.

The chain combines TRBV28 with TRBJ2-7; D is ambiguous. The germline V and J ends were trimmed by 2 bases and 2 bases, with 10 bases remaining between them. The CDR3 has 14 residues. The germline V gene has CDR1 MDHEN and CDR2 SYDVKM. The chain's CDR3 is CASSLRVKTYEQYF. CDR3 nucleotide sequence: TGTGCCAGCAGTTTACGGGTGAAGACCTACGAGCAGTACTTC. Together with reference TRBV28 and TRBJ2-7, the CDR3 gives the full variable domain: DVKVTQSSRYLVKRTGEKVFLECVQDMDHENMFWYRQDPGLGLRLIYFSYDVKMKEKGDIPEGYSVSREKKERFSLILESASTNQTSMYLCASSLRVKTYEQYFGPGTRLTVT.

V and J are TRBV20-1 and TRBJ1-1; D is undetermined. V was shortened by 4 bases and J by 3 bases, with 3 bases between the two germline ends. CDR1 DFQATT and CDR2 SNEGSKA come from the germline V gene (reference sequence). The CDR3 runs 10 residues. CDR3 sequence (DNA): TGCAGTGCTACAGACACTGAAGCTTTCTTT. It translates to CSATDTEAFF.

This rearrangement joins TRBV6-5 to TRBJ2-3; 7 bases align to TRBD2. The germline CDR1 and CDR2 sequences are MNHEY and SVGAGI. The CDR3 runs to 14 residues. V trimming: 1 base; J trimming: 3 bases; junction bases outside the gene matches: 1. CDR3 protein: CASSYWEGTDTQYF. CDR3 sequence (DNA): TGTGCCAGCAGTTACTGGGAGGGGACAGATACGCAGTATTTT.